This TCR beta chain appears in the sequencing data of a study of blood T cell repertoires in COVID-19. Authors' data handling: Reference gene primer amplification gave estimated nucleated cell counts. Sequencing was performed with immunoSEQ multiplex PCR; in TCRdb, only in-frame clones are kept and a portion is missing. V and J calls and clone size are given by that table; D and trimming were obtained from the DNA. Found here are about 180,000 clones, 65% to 90% of them singletons; the top ten hold 8% to 10%. CDR3 size: 13 residues. CDR1 is SGHAT, CDR2 FQDESV, per germline (reference sequence). Between the trimmed V and J ends, which lost 5 bases and 2 bases, there was a span of 7 bases.

The specimen was peripheral blood. The chain has TRBV11-1 and TRBJ2-1; tentatively, D is TRBD2 (6 bases). The TCR comes from a man in his forties or fifties with active or convalescent COVID-19. The CDR3, as DNA: TGTGCCAGCAGCCCGGGGGCCTACAATGAGCAGTTCTTC. Its translation is CASSPGAYNEQFF.